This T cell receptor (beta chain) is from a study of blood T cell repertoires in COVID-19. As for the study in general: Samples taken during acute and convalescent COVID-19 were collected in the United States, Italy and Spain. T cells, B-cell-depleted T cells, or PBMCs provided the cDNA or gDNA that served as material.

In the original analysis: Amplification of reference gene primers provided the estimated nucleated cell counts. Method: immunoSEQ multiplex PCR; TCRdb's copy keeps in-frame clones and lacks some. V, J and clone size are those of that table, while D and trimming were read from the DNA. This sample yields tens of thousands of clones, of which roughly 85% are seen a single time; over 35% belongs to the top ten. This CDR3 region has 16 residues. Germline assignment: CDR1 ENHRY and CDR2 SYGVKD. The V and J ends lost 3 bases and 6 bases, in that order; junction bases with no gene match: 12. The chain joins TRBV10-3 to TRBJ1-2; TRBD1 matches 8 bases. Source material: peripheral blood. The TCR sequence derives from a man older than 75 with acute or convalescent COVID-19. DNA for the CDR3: TGTGCCATCAGTGATTCGGACAGGGAAAGACTGAATGGCTACACCTTC. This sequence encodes CAISDSDRERLNGYTF.